This TCR beta chain was recorded in a study of blood T cell repertoires in COVID-19. Study context: Samples representing acute and convalescent COVID-19 were sourced from the United States, Italy and Spain.

The CDR3 totals 15 residues. V was trimmed by 4 bases and J by 0 bases, leaving 13 bases between them. Looked up from germline, CDR1 is MNHEY and CDR2 is SMNVEV (reference sequence). Repertoires were generated with immunoSEQ multiplex PCR, while TCRdb's copy carries only in-frame clones and drops some. This repertoire shows 65,000 to 90,000 clones, about 86% found once; its top ten account for over 20%. Specimen: peripheral blood. The V gene is TRBV27, the J gene TRBJ2-7, with D possibly TRBD2 on 5 matching bases. The sequence came from an elderly woman in a cohort sampled during active or convalescent COVID-19. The CDR3 region is CASSSAGKSSYEQYF. In DNA form, the CDR3 reads TGTGCCAGCAGTTCCGCCGGGAAAAGCTCCTACGAGCAGTACTTC.